The 12 T cell receptor beta chains below were found in one sample sequenced in a study of shared clonotypes between healthy human individuals. Sequencing was performed with immunoSEQ multiplex PCR; in TCRdb, only in-frame clones are kept and a portion is missing. This sample yields some 2 million clones, of which over 85% are seen a single time; 0.1% to 0.15% belongs to the top ten. Sequencing input: naive CD4+ T cells sorted from blood. The subset: CD45RA+ positively selected. These TCRs come from a man aged 18 to 29 in good health.

This clone appeared a single time. The chain is built from TRBV10-3 and TRBJ1-6; TRBD1 might be the D (5 bases). Germline CDR1 is ENHRY and CDR2 is SYGVKD. The CDR3 has 16 amino acids. Trimming stripped 2 bases from V and 7 bases from J, with 15 bases between. The CDR3 nucleotides are TGTGCCATCAGTGAGAGGGCAGGGAAGAAGAATTCACCCCTCCACTTT. Its protein product is CAISERAGKKNSPLHF.

J is TRBJ2-3 and V is TRBV18; D gene ambiguous. The CDR3 consists of 15 residues. Between the trimmed V and J ends, which lost 6 bases and 5 bases, there was a span of 18 bases. Germline CDR1 reads KGHSH; CDR2 reads LQKENI. This chain's CDR3 is CASSPSRAAGDTQYF. The CDR3 DNA follows: TGTGCCAGCTCTCCCAGCCGGGCCGCCGGAGATACGCAGTATTTT.

The chain employs TRBV5-6 and TRBJ1-2; D gene uncertain. V was trimmed by 3 bases and J by 4 bases, leaving 16 bases between them. This CDR3 has 15 amino acids. Germline CDR1 SGHDT, CDR2 YYEEEE. The CDR3 coding sequence is TGTGCCAGCAGCTCCCTAGTAGGTGACGTCTATGGCTACACCTTC. It translates to CASSSLVGDVYGYTF.

The V gene is TRBV19, the J gene TRBJ1-1; D unclear. With 2 bases removed from V and 6 bases from J, the gap between germline ends came to 10 bases. Germline CDR1 and CDR2: LNHDA and SQIVND (reference sequence). This CDR3 is built from 13 residues. For the CDR3, the DNA is TGTGCCAGTAGTATAAGTGGGAGACCTGAAGCTTTCTTT. Its translation is CASSISGRPEAFF.

Details on this clone: Additional DNA sequences in this sample encode the identical CDR3. The chain is built from TRBV7-3 and TRBJ1-1, with D possibly matching TRBD1 (6 bases). Germline values: CDR1 SGHTA, CDR2 FQGTGA. V was pared by 4 bases and J by 2 bases, with 8 bases between. CDR3 length: 13 residues. The CDR3 protein is CASSSDRNTEAFF. The DNA of the CDR3 is TGTGCCAGCAGCTCGGACAGAAACACTGAAGCTTTCTTT.

This clone was detected only a few times. Additional DNA sequences in this sample encode the identical CDR3. The CDR3 sequence is CASSLGGSSGSYNEQFF. CDR3 DNA: TGCGCCAGCAGCTTGGGGGGTTCTAGCGGGAGTTACAATGAGCAGTTCTTC. The V gene is TRBV5-1, the J gene TRBJ2-1; 10 positions agree with TRBD2. CDR1 and CDR2 (germline): SGHRS, YFSETQ. Trimming removed 0 bases from V and 4 bases from J; junction bases left unmatched: 7. This CDR3 is 17 amino acids long.

This chain joins TRBV11-2 and TRBJ1-6; D is unclear. The V and J ends lost 2 bases and 7 bases respectively, with 9 bases between them. CDR1 SGHAT and CDR2 FQNNGV come from the germline V gene. This CDR3 has 14 residues. The CDR3 coding sequence is TGTGCCAGCAGCTTACAAAGTCCGAATTCACCCCTCCACTTT. This gives the protein CASSLQSPNSPLHF.

Of note for this clone: The sample contains more than one DNA sequence encoding this CDR3. V and J are TRBV6-5 and TRBJ1-2; D is perhaps TRBD1 (6 bases). The CDR3 totals 14 residues. V lost 2 bases and J 0 bases, leaving 7 bases between the germline ends. Germline V gene sequence: CDR1 MNHEY, CDR2 SVGAGI. The CDR3, as DNA: TGTGCCAGCAGTTACGACAGGACTAACTATGGCTACACCTTC. Translation gives CASSYDRTNYGYTF.

V is TRBV6-4 and J is TRBJ2-2, with TRBD2 matching over 10 bases. This CDR3 is 15 amino acids long. V dropped 6 bases and J dropped 4; count of bases not matched to a gene: 5. From germline, CDR1 is MRHNA and CDR2 SNTAGT. Written as DNA, the CDR3 is TGTGCCAGCAGCCCCGGGACTAGCGCCACCGGGGAGCTGTTTTTT. Translation: CASSPGTSATGELFF.

The CDR3 protein is CASSFRGLQTGNTIYF. As DNA, the CDR3 is TGTGCCAGCAGCTTCAGGGGACTTCAAACCGGAAACACCATATATTTT. The V gene is TRBV7-2, the J gene TRBJ1-3, with a weak D call TRBD1 (6 bases). The CDR3 contains 16 residues. Trimming took 3 bases from V and 4 from J, leaving 16 bases between them. The germline V gene has CDR1 SGHTA and CDR2 FQGNSA.

The V and J genes are TRBV2 and TRBJ2-7; 7 nucleotides line up with TRBD1. Germline V gives CDR1 SNHLY, CDR2 FYNNEI. The J segment lost 0 bases and the V segment lost 3 bases, leaving 8 bases of the junction unmatched. This CDR3 spans 16 amino acids. The CDR3 spells CASSEGTVRSSYEQYF. The CDR3 nucleotides read TGTGCCAGCAGTGAGGGGACAGTCCGGAGCTCCTACGAGCAGTACTTC. Using reference TRBV2 and TRBJ2-7 for the parts outside the CDR3, the full variable domain is EPEVTQTPSHQVTQMGQEVILRCVPISNHLYFYWYRQILGQKVEFLVSFYNNEISEKSEIFDDQFSVERPDGSNFTLKIRSTKLEDSAMYFCASSEGTVRSSYEQYFGPGTRLTVT.

The rearrangement joins TRBV5-1 to TRBJ1-4; tentative D call: TRBD1 (6 bases). The germline V and J ends were trimmed by 4 bases and 3 bases, with 19 bases remaining between them. This CDR3 is 17 amino acids long. Germline assignment: CDR1 SGHRS and CDR2 YFSETQ. The CDR3 reads CASSARLGTTANEKLFF. CDR3 DNA sequence: TGCGCCAGCAGCGCCCGCCTAGGGACAACCGCTAATGAAAAACTGTTTTTT.